This T cell receptor (beta chain) is from a study of blood T cells in healthy people across ages (dated by TCRdb to the mid-2010s). In the study overall: In model experiments, template switching captured roughly one uniquely barcoded TCR beta cDNA molecule for every two T cells. To track age-related changes in TCR beta repertoire diversity, the study relied on deep sequencing normalized with unique cDNA molecular identifiers. The donors were split into four age groups: young (average about 15 years), middle-aged (roughly 39), aged (roughly 65) and long-lived (approximately 89). To avoid experimental bias, donors of different ages were distributed randomly across sequencing lanes. For two donors (one aged 18 to 30 and one aged 80 or older), the study analyzed two additional independent replicas of 1 million unique cDNA reads from the same blood draw. Study-wide findings and limitations: Because profiling used bulk unsorted PBMCs, naive and antigen-experienced compartments could not be compared conclusively. Observed TCR beta diversity per million T cells fell roughly linearly with age, and a significant reduction was already apparent by age approximately 41. The CMV infection status of donors was not known, potentially confounding age-related changes in expanded clonotypes. Estimates of total diversity from one million sequenced T cells were regarded as lower bounds and underestimates. Compared with the aged group, the long-lived group had more naive CD4+ T cells, fewer expanded clones and increased TCR diversity, a pattern suggesting age selection. Observed TCR beta diversity correlated strongly with the percentage of naive T cells measured by flow cytometry.

Library method: 5' RACE. The sequencer was an Illumina HiSeq 2500. A second PCR of about 7 to 12 cycles was run with a J-beta primer mix and a sample-barcoded 5' primer. A template-switch 5' adaptor carrying 12 random nucleotides introduced a unique molecular identifier onto each TCR beta cDNA molecule. At least 2.5 million CDR3-containing paired-end reads were obtained from each sample. The Mint cDNA synthesis kit, primed by a TRBC-specific oligonucleotide, was used to synthesize first-strand cDNA from all RNA. Following uracil-DNA glycosylase treatment, all cDNA underwent a first 18-cycle PCR with the universal primers M1SS and BC2_uni_R. The study's own analysis went as follows. Each sample was normalized by randomly selecting 1 million high-quality reads, each carrying a distinct molecular identifier. Reads with shared molecular identifiers were discarded instead of being binned into consensus sequences. CDR3 identification, clonotype clustering and error correction used MiTCR with a Q25 quality threshold and the strictest error-elimination algorithm. A nonparametric unseen species model with Euler transformation was used to estimate a lower bound on total TCR beta diversity. In TCRdb, the public reads were trimmed at Q25 with fastp and aligned with MiXCR, with productive beta chains retained. Merged by CDR3 protein, the rows form single entries marked with the most common genes and DNA. The V and J calls come from TCRdb's annotation, not from the publication. A total of hundreds of thousands of distinct CDR3 sequences appear in this sample, around 43% of them only once. The leading ten clones occupy about a fifth of the sample.

V is reduced by 7 bases and J by 4 bases, leaving a spacing of 10 bases between them. CDR1 and CDR2 (SQVTM, ANQGSEA) derive from the germline V gene. The CDR3 contains 11 residues, cysteine and phenylalanine counted. Of all the DNA, just the CDR3 is kept, 33 bases in frame from base 1. Donors were roughly 40 systemically healthy Caucasian individuals from Russia aged roughly 6 to 90 years. Each donor gave approximately 9.4 milliliters of peripheral blood, drawn into EDTA-treated Vacutainer tubes. Ficoll-Paque density-gradient centrifugation was used to isolate PBMCs, with at least 6.5 million per sample. Trizol reagent was used to extract total RNA from PBMCs, with at least 6 micrograms per sample. For every donor, flow cytometry on a PBMC aliquot measured the percentage of naive CD45RAhigh/CD27high T cells. As for this clonotype: No antigen is known for it. Just one base apart from a much larger clone, this may be a read error.

The specimen was blood. This chain is built from TRBV29-1 and TRBJ1-2, with an unclear D gene assignment. This clonotype was sampled from a man aged 55 to 70 in good health. The DNA sequence reads TGCAGCGCCATAGACGGCTATGGCTACACCTTC. The resulting protein is CSAIDGYGYTF. The CDR3 plus the reference TRBV29-1 and TRBJ1-2 genes for the other parts give the full variable domain: SAVISQKPSRDICQRGTSLTIQCQVDSQVTMMFWYRQQPGQSLTLIATANQGSEATYESGFVIDKFPISRPNLTFSTLTVSNMSPEDSSIYLCSAIDGYGYTFGSGTRLTVV.